This T cell receptor beta chain was retrieved from a study of OX40 agonist ivuxolimab in advanced cancers. Study-wide points: On average, CD8+ T cells showed a greater number of expanded clones than CD4+.

The CDR3 spans 15 residues. Trimming cost V 4 bases and J 4 bases, with 13 bases left between them. CDR1 is SEHNR, CDR2 FQNEAQ, per germline (reference sequence). Note on this clone: Its target is unknown.

Assay: immunoSEQ multiplex PCR; the TCRdb copy retains only in-frame clones and omits some. The data show 83,000 or so clones, about 81% seen once. This receptor was taken from an adult with an advanced solid tumor such as melanoma, head and neck, liver or kidney cancer. This rearrangement joins TRBV7-9 to TRBJ1-4; maybe TRBD1 (5 bases). This material consisted of CD4+ or CD8+ T cells sorted from blood, taken in a trial of the OX40 agonist ivuxolimab. CDR3: CASSSAPGVNEKLFF. The CDR3 region has the DNA TGTGCCAGCAGCTCTGCCCCGGGGGTTAATGAAAAACTGTTTTTT.